Shown below are 15 T cell receptor beta chains from a single sample sequenced in a study of CD8 T cells in cerebrospinal fluid in Alzheimer's disease. TCRdb re-called the 10x single-cell sequencing reads; one entry per CDR3 protein, DNA not given. The specimen's table records about 1,200 distinct CDR3 sequences. The sequenced material came from cerebrospinal fluid. These receptors were taken from a human donor in good health.

According to its frequency, this clonotype is medium-sized. The chain has TRBV19 and TRBJ2-7; TCRdb calls TRBD2, which cannot be checked without DNA. The germline V gene encodes CDR1 LNHDA and CDR2 SQIVND (reference sequence). The CDR3 has 18 amino acids. CDR3 amino acids: CASSLQAGGPLNVYEQYF.

Frequency places this clonotype as medium-sized (0.01 to 0.1%). This chain joins TRBV2 and TRBJ2-5; TCRdb calls TRBD1, which cannot be checked without DNA. CDR1 SNHLY and CDR2 FYNNEI come from the germline V gene. CDR3 length equals 14 residues. The chain's CDR3 is CASRDRRFQETQYF.

According to its frequency, this clonotype is medium-sized. The rearrangement joins TRBV27 to TRBJ2-5. Germline CDR1 is MNHEY and CDR2 is SMNVEV (reference sequence). The CDR3 spans 11 residues. This CDR3 is CASLHGETQYF.

By frequency, this clonotype registers medium-sized (0.01 to 0.1%). The J gene is TRBJ2-7, the V gene TRBV11-2; TCRdb reports TRBD2, a call that lacks DNA to check it against. Germline V lookup: CDR1 SGHAT, CDR2 FQNNGV. The CDR3 is 15 residues long. The CDR3 region is CASSPRGGGSYEQYF.

This clonotype counts as medium-sized by frequency. This CDR3 reads CATSAPPGQGPGETQYF. The J gene is TRBJ2-5, the V gene TRBV24-1; absent DNA, TCRdb's TRBD1 call cannot be checked. The length of the CDR3 is 17 residues. CDR1 KGHDR and CDR2 SFDVKD come from the germline V gene.

This clonotype is medium-sized by frequency. The genes are TRBV29-1 and TRBJ2-3; no DNA is available, so the TRBD2 call from TCRdb remains unchecked. Germline values: CDR1 SQVTM, CDR2 ANQGSEA. The CDR3 sequence is 16 residues long. CDR3 sequence reads: CSVEGGAAGVSDTQYF.

This clonotype is called large based on its frequency. The chain links TRBV7-3 to TRBJ2-7. The germline CDR1 and CDR2 sequences are SGHTA and FQGTGA. CDR3 length: 13 amino acids. The CDR3 loop reads CASSLTKGYEQYF.

This clonotype is labeled medium-sized based on frequency. This CDR3 is CASRDGLATDTQYF. The V call is TRBV2, the J call TRBJ2-3. From germline, CDR1 is SNHLY and CDR2 FYNNEI. This CDR3 spans 14 amino acids.

According to its frequency, this clonotype is medium-sized. The chain joins TRBV12-3 or TRBV12-4 to TRBJ2-7. This CDR3 spans 11 amino acids. The CDR3 spells CASSLTYEQYF.

In terms of frequency, this clonotype is medium-sized. This rearrangement joins TRBV6-5 to TRBJ2-7; with no DNA, the TCRdb D assignment of TRBD1 cannot be verified. Germline values: CDR1 MNHEY, CDR2 SVGAGI. This CDR3 spans 16 amino acids. The CDR3: CASRTSGHSDSYEQYF.

Measured by frequency, this clonotype is medium-sized. The J gene is TRBJ1-2, the V gene TRBV2; absent DNA, TCRdb's TRBD1 call cannot be checked. The CDR3 sequence is 11 residues long. Germline V CDR1 and CDR2: SNHLY, FYNNEI. CDR3 region: CASGAEYGYTF. The whole variable domain, remainder taken from reference TRBV2 and TRBJ1-2, is EPEVTQTPSHQVTQMGQEVILRCVPISNHLYFYWYRQILGQKVEFLVSFYNNEISEKSEIFDDQFSVERPDGSNFTLKIRSTKLEDSAMYFCASGAEYGYTFGSGTRLTVV.

This clonotype is labeled medium-sized based on frequency. CDR3 sequence: CATSDYYRGQETQYF. The chain has TRBV24-1 and TRBJ2-5; as DNA is missing, the TRBD1 call by TCRdb cannot be tested. This CDR3 is built from 15 residues. Looked up from germline, CDR1 is KGHDR and CDR2 is SFDVKD.

This clonotype is classed as medium-sized by frequency. The rearrangement links TRBV5-1 to TRBJ2-7; TCRdb's D gene call, TRBD1, goes unchecked for lack of DNA. The CDR3 runs 13 residues. Germline CDR1 and CDR2: SGHRS and YFSETQ. The chain's CDR3 is CASSPRGGAEQYF.

Measured by frequency, this clonotype is medium-sized. The chain links TRBV18 to TRBJ1-2. The length of the CDR3 is 13 residues. The germline CDR1 and CDR2 sequences are KGHSH and LQKENI. This CDR3 reads CASSPEGYRGYTF.

Measured by frequency, this clonotype is large. The chain uses TRBV5-4 and TRBJ1-1. CDR3 length: 13 residues. In germline, CDR1 is SGHNT, CDR2 YYREEE (reference sequence). The CDR3 spells CASSYDMNTEAFF.